These 29 T cell receptor beta chains originate from one sample sequenced in a study of T cell changes during pregnancy in multiple sclerosis. Measured with immunoSEQ multiplex PCR; TCRdb has only the in-frame clones, and not every one. The table has 70,000 to 100,000 clones, 85% to 95% seen once. The specimen was peripheral blood, collected in the third trimester of pregnancy. Every receptor here comes from a female donor in good health, enrolled as a control in a pregnancy study.

The chain has TRBV28 and TRBJ2-3, with D maybe TRBD2 (6 bases). Trimming removed 3 bases from V and 1 base from J, with 17 bases in between. This CDR3 is built from 17 residues. CDR1 is MDHEN and CDR2 is SYDVKM in the germline V gene. The CDR3 region is CASSFNRLGLGTDTQYF. CDR3 bases: TGTGCCAGCAGTTTTAATCGTCTGGGACTGGGCACAGATACGCAGTATTTT.

This clone was seen just once. The chain recombines TRBV5-1 with TRBJ2-1; 7 bases agree with TRBD2. The ends lost 5 bases at V and 6 bases at J; junction bases unmatched: 14. Germline V gene sequence: CDR1 SGHRS, CDR2 YFSETQ. The CDR3 covers 16 residues. The CDR3 nucleotides read TGCGCCAGCAGTGTACTAGCGCCACGCGCGGGCAATGAGCAGTTCTTC. Its protein is CASSVLAPRAGNEQFF. The complete variable domain, with remaining parts taken from reference TRBV5-1 and TRBJ2-1, reads KAGVTQTPRYLIKTRGQQVTLSCSPISGHRSVSWYQQTPGQGLQFLFEYFSETQRNKGNFPGRFSGRQFSNSRSEMNVSTLELGDSALYLCASSVLAPRAGNEQFFGPGTRLTVL.

V is TRBV10-3 and J is TRBJ2-3; possible D gene TRBD2, 5 bases. The V and J ends lost 8 bases and 5 bases respectively, with 14 bases between them. This CDR3 spans 13 amino acids. CDR1 ENHRY and CDR2 SYGVKD come from the germline V gene. CDR3 nucleotide sequence: TGTGCCATCGGGTCGTGGGAGCTAGATACGCAGTATTTT. Translating it yields CAIGSWELDTQYF.

The V call is TRBV5-1, the J call TRBJ2-3; D uncertain. Germline CDR1 reads SGHRS; CDR2 reads YFSETQ. The ends were cut back, 6 bases at V and 4 bases at J, with 21 bases in the middle. The CDR3 extends over 16 amino acids. The CDR3 loop is CASTQMAGGVADTQYF. The CDR3 DNA is TGCGCCAGCACCCAGATGGCCGGCGGTGTAGCAGATACGCAGTATTTT. Based on the CDR3 plus reference TRBV5-1 and TRBJ2-3, the full variable domain is KAGVTQTPRYLIKTRGQQVTLSCSPISGHRSVSWYQQTPGQGLQFLFEYFSETQRNKGNFPGRFSGRQFSNSRSEMNVSTLELGDSALYLCASTQMAGGVADTQYFGPGTRLTVL.

The chain recombines TRBV5-1 with TRBJ2-3, with 12 bases fitting TRBD2. The trim removed 2 bases at V and 3 bases at J, leaving 7 bases unmatched. CDR3 length: 17 amino acids. Germline V CDR1 and CDR2: SGHRS, YFSETQ. CDR3 nucleotide sequence: TGCGCCAGCAGCTTCGACACGACTAGCGGGAGAACAGATACGCAGTATTTT. This gives the protein CASSFDTTSGRTDTQYF.

This clone was picked up one time. The chain uses TRBV7-6 and TRBJ2-3, with TRBD2 identical over 15 bases. Germline loops: CDR1 SGHVS, CDR2 FNYEAQ. V lost 5 bases and J lost 5; bases outside the gene matches: 11. CDR3 length: 18 residues. Written as DNA, the CDR3 is TGTGCCAGCAGCCCGGGACTAGCGGGAGGTGGGTGGAGAGATACGCAGTATTTT. Protein: CASSPGLAGGGWRDTQYF.

The chain employs TRBV6-5 and TRBJ1-3; D remains unclear. Germline lookup yields CDR1 MNHEY and CDR2 SVGAGI. Deletions cut 6 bases from V and 0 bases from J, with 9 bases between. CDR3 length: 14 residues. This CDR3 reads CASRRSSSGNTIYF. CDR3 DNA sequence: TGTGCCAGCAGGAGAAGTAGCTCTGGAAACACCATATATTTT.

The chain links TRBV7-2 to TRBJ2-7, with a tentative D call TRBD2 (5 bases). Trimming pared 0 bases from V and 2 bases from J, leaving 8 bases between. Germline V gene lookup returns CDR1 SGHTA and CDR2 FQGNSA. This CDR3 spans 14 amino acids. CDR3 in amino acids: CASSLAGVTYEQYF. As DNA, the CDR3 is TGTGCCAGCAGCTTAGCGGGAGTAACCTACGAGCAGTACTTC. The whole variable domain, filled in from reference TRBV7-2 and TRBJ2-7, reads GAGVSQSPSNKVTEKGKDVELRCDPISGHTALYWYRQSLGQGLEFLIYFQGNSAPDKSGLPSDRFSAERTGGSVSTLTIQRTQQEDSAVYLCASSLAGVTYEQYFGPGTRLTVT.

Written as DNA, the CDR3 is TGTGCCAGCAGCGTCAGGGGCGACTATGGCTACACCTTC. This codes for CASSVRGDYGYTF. V usage is TRBV9 and J usage is TRBJ1-2; D might be TRBD1 (6 bases). Germline CDR1 is SGDLS and CDR2 is YYNGEE. The CDR3 has 13 residues. The V and J ends lost 2 bases and 3 bases respectively, with 8 bases between them.

V and J are TRBV18 and TRBJ2-3; 8 bases agree with TRBD2. Germline V gene data show CDR1 as KGHSH and CDR2 as LQKENI. The CDR3 covers 16 residues. V dropped 3 bases and J dropped 1; count of bases not matched to a gene: 6. The CDR3 DNA reads TGTGCCAGCTCACCGAAAGCGCGGGGGGGCACAGATACGCAGTATTTT. Amino acids: CASSPKARGGTDTQYF.

The gene calls are TRBV28 and TRBJ2-7; TRBD1 is a possible D gene (5 bases). There are 11 residues in the CDR3. Germline lookup yields CDR1 MDHEN and CDR2 SYDVKM. The ends were cut back, 8 bases at V and 3 bases at J, with 8 bases in the middle. DNA of the CDR3: TGTGCCAGCGGAACAGGCTACGAGCAGTACTTC. Its protein is CASGTGYEQYF.

The V gene is TRBV5-8, the J gene TRBJ1-5, with TRBD1 as a possible D gene (6 bases). Germline V gene sequence: CDR1 SGHTS, CDR2 YDEGEE. This CDR3 is 15 amino acids long. Trimming pared 3 bases from V and 6 bases from J, leaving 16 bases between. The DNA for the CDR3 is TGTGCCAGCAGCTACCGGGACATCTCGGGTCAGCCCCAGCATTTT. Amino acid sequence: CASSYRDISGQPQHF. Variable domain in full (rest from reference TRBV5-8 and TRBJ1-5): EAGVTQSPTHLIKTRGQQATLRCSPISGHTSVYWYQQALGLGLQFLLWYDEGEERNRGNFPPRFSGRQFPNYSSELNVNALELEDSALYLCASSYRDISGQPQHFGDGTRLSIL.

The V call is TRBV28, the J call TRBJ2-3, with 14 nucleotides matching TRBD2. The CDR3 loop spans 17 amino acids. Per the germline V gene, CDR1 is MDHEN and CDR2 is SYDVKM. With V trimmed by 8 bases and J by 1 base, 8 bases remained unmatched. CDR3 nucleotides: TGTGCCAGCGGGACTAGCGGGAGTGGCAGAGGCACAGATACGCAGTATTTT. Its protein product is CASGTSGSGRGTDTQYF.

The rearrangement links TRBV5-1 to TRBJ2-5; TRBD1 aligns across 11 bases. Germline CDR1 and CDR2: SGHRS and YFSETQ. The CDR3 runs 15 residues. J lost 5 bases, V lost 4 bases, and 7 bases had no gene match. The CDR3 here is CASSRGTGGEETQYF. In DNA form, the CDR3 reads TGCGCCAGCAGCAGGGGGACAGGGGGAGAGGAGACCCAGTACTTC.

The chain couples TRBV2 to TRBJ2-7, with 7 bases matching TRBD2. The germline CDR1 and CDR2 sequences are SNHLY and FYNNEI. Germline trimming cut 11 bases from V and 4 bases from J; bases unmatched to any gene: 11. The CDR3 has 13 residues. The CDR3 DNA is TGTGCCGGGGGGGGGACGGACCCTTACGAGCAGTACTTC. Its translation is CAGGGTDPYEQYF.

CDR3 coding DNA: TGTGCCAGCAGTCAAGGGAGACGTAGCGGAACCTACGAGCAGTACTTC. It encodes CASSQGRRSGTYEQYF. The genes are TRBV6-6 and TRBJ2-7, with D possibly TRBD2 on 6 matching bases. Between the trimmed V and J ends, which lost 5 bases and 2 bases, there was a span of 19 bases. The CDR3 contains 16 residues. From germline, CDR1 is MNHNY and CDR2 SVGAGI (reference sequence).

A word on this clone: One end of the junction varies from germline; a read error may be responsible. V usage is TRBV5-6 and J usage is TRBJ2-1; 9 bases are shared with TRBD1. The CDR3 spans 15 residues. Germline V gives CDR1 SGHDT, CDR2 YYEEEE. The CDR3: CASSLDRGIANEQFF. The CDR3, as DNA: TGTGCCAGCAGTTTGGACAGGGGAATAGCAAATGAGCAGTTCTTC.

This clone was seen a handful of times. The genes are TRBV2 and TRBJ2-2; 7 nucleotides line up with TRBD2. The ends lost 7 bases at V and 8 bases at J; junction bases unmatched: 7. The CDR3 has 13 amino acids. The V gene's germline CDR1 is SNHLY and CDR2 FYNNEI. CDR3 loop: CASIGEGPGELFF. The CDR3 coding sequence is TGTGCCAGCATTGGGGAGGGCCCGGGGGAGCTGTTTTTT.

This chain links TRBV30 with TRBJ1-5, with D unclear. The V and J ends lost 1 base and 2 bases respectively, with 3 bases between them. CDR3 size: 12 residues. Germline V gene lookup returns CDR1 GTSNPN and CDR2 SVGIG (reference sequence). CDR3 nucleotide sequence: TGTGCCTGGAGTGGAGGCAATCAGCCCCAGCATTTT. Its protein product is CAWSGGNQPQHF.

V and J are TRBV2 and TRBJ1-1, with 7 nucleotides matching TRBD1. The CDR3 loop spans 13 amino acids. Per the germline V gene, CDR1 is SNHLY and CDR2 is FYNNEI. V lost 6 bases and J lost 1; bases outside the gene matches: 2. The CDR3 is CASSGDRNTEAFF. CDR3 coding DNA: TGTGCCAGCAGCGGGGACAGGAACACTGAAGCTTTCTTT.

V and J are TRBV10-3 and TRBJ2-3, with TRBD2 matching over 11 bases. CDR1 and CDR2 (germline): ENHRY, SYGVKD. V shed 10 bases, J shed 3 bases, and the junction held 12 bases outside the gene matches. This CDR3 is built from 16 residues. For the CDR3, the DNA is TGTGCCACCCGGACCGGGACTAGCGGTATTACAGATACGCAGTATTTT. The encoded protein is CATRTGTSGITDTQYF.

The chain couples TRBV6-1 to TRBJ1-3; D gene ambiguous. Germline V CDR1 and CDR2: MNHNS, SASEGT. Trimming took 7 bases from V and 2 from J, leaving 6 bases between them. This CDR3 has 12 amino acids. CDR3: CASTRTGNTIYF. In nucleotides, the CDR3 is TGTGCCAGCACTAGGACTGGAAACACCATATATTTT.

The J gene is TRBJ2-5, the V gene TRBV9; D perhaps matches TRBD1 (7 bases). Germline V gives CDR1 SGDLS, CDR2 YYNGEE. The V gene lost 4 bases and the J gene lost 3 bases, with 19 bases spanning the gap. The CDR3 has 16 residues. In nucleotides, the CDR3 is TGTGCCAGCAGCCTCCAACGAGGAGGGGGCGAAGAGACCCAGTACTTC. Residues: CASSLQRGGGEETQYF.

Worth noting for this clone: The junction and the germline gene differ at one end; a read error may be behind it. V and J are TRBV7-7 and TRBJ2-3; possibly TRBD2 for D (5 bases). The CDR3 sequence is 16 residues long. Germline values: CDR1 SSHAT, CDR2 FNYEAQ (reference sequence). CDR3 region: CASSLGRGALSDTQYF. The CDR3 bases are TGTGCTAGCAGCTTGGGTCGGGGAGCGTTGTCAGATACGCAGTATTTT.

This chain joins TRBV19 and TRBJ2-7; weak D call: TRBD2 (6 bases). V was trimmed by 3 bases and J by 5 bases, leaving 11 bases between them. Germline CDR1 LNHDA, CDR2 SQIVND (reference sequence). The CDR3 has 13 amino acids. This CDR3 reads CASSMGGINEQYF. In DNA, the CDR3 is TGTGCCAGTAGTATGGGAGGCATCAACGAGCAGTACTTC.

V and J are TRBV27 and TRBJ2-1, with 7 bases aligning to TRBD2. Germline assignment: CDR1 MNHEY and CDR2 SMNVEV (reference sequence). The CDR3 is 15 amino acids. The V segment lost 4 bases and the J segment 5 bases; nucleotides outside the gene matches: 8. The CDR3: CASSYGPSGDNEQFF. In DNA, the CDR3 is TGTGCCAGCAGTTATGGGCCTAGCGGTGACAATGAGCAGTTCTTC.

The rearrangement uses TRBV28 and TRBJ2-1; 7 bases line up with TRBD2. Germline V CDR1 and CDR2: MDHEN, SYDVKM. This CDR3 is built from 16 residues. The trim removed 4 bases at V and 3 bases at J, leaving 9 bases unmatched. CDR3 sequence reads: CASSSTSFYGYNEQFF. DNA for the CDR3: TGTGCCAGCAGTTCGACTAGCTTCTATGGCTACAATGAGCAGTTCTTC. Full variable domain (remainder filled in from reference TRBV28 and TRBJ2-1): DVKVTQSSRYLVKRTGEKVFLECVQDMDHENMFWYRQDPGLGLRLIYFSYDVKMKEKGDIPEGYSVSREKKERFSLILESASTNQTSMYLCASSSTSFYGYNEQFFGPGTRLTVL.

The chain has TRBV14 and TRBJ2-7; tentatively, D is TRBD2 (5 bases). Trimming took off 6 bases at V and 2 bases at J, with 20 bases between the two ends. The CDR3 is 16 amino acids. Germline loops: CDR1 SGHDN, CDR2 FVKESK. The CDR3 sequence is CASRPGKKPHTYEQYF. CDR3 coding DNA: TGTGCCAGCAGACCCGGGAAAAAGCCCCATACCTACGAGCAGTACTTC.

The chain couples TRBV28 to TRBJ1-3; D unresolved. Germline loops: CDR1 MDHEN, CDR2 SYDVKM. V lost 4 bases, J lost 16 bases, and 20 bases lay in between. There are 13 residues in the CDR3. CDR3 nucleotide sequence: TGTGCCAGCAGTTCCCCACCGGGGTCCTCGGAGTATTTT. This encodes CASSSPPGSSEYF.